Presented here are 3 T cell receptor beta chains from one specimen sequenced in a study of T cell changes during pregnancy in multiple sclerosis (dated by TCRdb to about 2019). Libraries were made using the immunoSEQ multiplex PCR assay. TCRdb limited this immuneACCESS table to in-frame rearrangements with V and J called. A share of clones is missing; checked studies link under half to unresolved V genes, and the rest is unexplained. In this sample the table shows about 92,000 clones, 90% to 95% of which occur a single time. The top ten constitute less than 2.5% of the sample. Material: peripheral blood, obtained in the third trimester of pregnancy. These TCRs come from a female donor with multiple sclerosis, enrolled in a pregnancy study.

The gene calls are TRBV6-4 and TRBJ2-7; TRBD2 agrees at 8 bases. V dropped 3 bases and J dropped 3; count of bases not matched to a gene: 4. Germline-derived CDR1 and CDR2 are MRHNA and SNTAGT. This CDR3 is 14 amino acids long. This CDR3 reads CASSEASGCYEQYF. The CDR3 bases are TGTGCCAGCAGTGAGGCTAGCGGGTGCTACGAGCAGTACTTC.

The CDR3 region is CASSGSGRVHGELFF. DNA of the CDR3: TGTGCCAGCAGCGGGAGCGGGAGGGTTCACGGGGAGCTGTTTTTT. The chain carries TRBV5-4 and TRBJ2-2; 10 bases line up with TRBD2. CDR3 size: 15 residues. V lost 4 bases and J lost 7; bases outside the gene matches: 7. Germline V gene sequence: CDR1 SGHNT, CDR2 YYREEE (reference sequence). The variable domain in full, completed from reference TRBV5-4 and TRBJ2-2, reads ETGVTQSPTHLIKTRGQQVTLRCSSQSGHNTVSWYQQALGQGPQFIFQYYREEENGRGNFPPRFSGLQFPNYSSELNVNALELDDSALYLCASSGSGRVHGELFFGEGSRLTVL.

This sequence joins TRBV6-1 and TRBJ2-5; the D gene is possibly TRBD1 (5 bases). The CDR3 covers 13 residues. V was clipped by 2 bases and J by 4 bases, with 8 bases between them. Looked up from germline, CDR1 is MNHNS and CDR2 is SASEGT. The CDR3, as DNA: TGTGCCAGCAGTGAAAGGCAGGGAGAGACCCAGTACTTC. Translated: CASSERQGETQYF.